What follows are 26 T cell receptor beta chains derived from one specimen sequenced in a study of blood T cell repertoires in COVID-19. Assay: immunoSEQ multiplex PCR; the TCRdb copy retains only in-frame clones and omits some. The repertoire holds approximately 180,000 clones, with 80% to 90% as singletons. Sequenced material: peripheral blood. Every receptor here comes from a human donor with active or convalescent COVID-19. The donor label of this sample is uncertain.

The chain employs TRBV11-3 and TRBJ2-7, with TRBD2 identical over 8 bases. The CDR3 runs to 16 residues. Germline V gives CDR1 SGHNT, CDR2 YENEEA. Unmatched junction bases numbered 13, after V lost 5 bases and J lost 4 bases. In DNA, the CDR3 is TGTGCCAGCAGCCCCATCCAGGGACTAGTTGTATACGAGCAGTACTTC. Protein: CASSPIQGLVVYEQYF.

The J gene is TRBJ2-5, the V gene TRBV27; a possible D gene is TRBD2 (6 bases). Trimming removed 5 bases from V and 2 bases from J, with 9 bases in between. Germline CDR1 MNHEY, CDR2 SMNVEV (reference sequence). This CDR3 is 13 amino acids long. CDR3 in DNA: TGTGCCAGCAGTCGGCGGGGACAAGAGACCCAGTACTTC. Translating it yields CASSRRGQETQYF.

The V call is TRBV18, the J call TRBJ2-2, with 7 bases aligning to TRBD1. V trimming: 0 bases; J trimming: 2 bases; junction bases outside the gene matches: 9. Germline CDR1 is KGHSH and CDR2 is LQKENI. The CDR3 length is 18 residues. In nucleotides, the CDR3 is TGTGCCAGCTCACCACCGAACAGGGGCTTAATTAACACCGGGGAGCTGTTTTTT. Translating it yields CASSPPNRGLINTGELFF.

The chain couples TRBV28 to TRBJ1-2; D is uncertain. The CDR3 extends over 13 amino acids. In germline, CDR1 is MDHEN, CDR2 SYDVKM. Trimming stripped 3 bases from V and 4 bases from J, with 9 bases between. CDR3 residues: CASSFGRSYGYTF. In nucleotides, the CDR3 is TGTGCCAGCAGTTTCGGGAGATCCTATGGCTACACCTTC.

The gene calls are TRBV9 and TRBJ2-1; D is undetermined. V lost 3 bases, J lost 0 bases, and 7 bases lay in between. The CDR3 runs 14 residues. Germline V lookup: CDR1 SGDLS, CDR2 YYNGEE. CDR3 nucleotide sequence: TGTGCCAGCAGCGATATGAGCTCCTACAATGAGCAGTTCTTC. This encodes CASSDMSSYNEQFF. Filled out from reference TRBV9 and TRBJ2-1, the complete variable domain reads DSGVTQTPKHLITATGQRVTLRCSPRSGDLSVYWYQQSLDQGLQFLIQYYNGEERAKGNILERFSAQQFPDLHSELNLSSLELGDSALYFCASSDMSSYNEQFFGPGTRLTVL.

The chain is built from TRBV7-9 and TRBJ2-2, with 14 nucleotides matching TRBD2. Per germline, CDR1 SEHNR and CDR2 FQNEAQ (reference sequence). Trimming cost V 1 base and J 0 bases; bases outside gene matches: 1. The CDR3 contains 18 residues. The CDR3 sequence: CASSLGGLAGANTGELFF. The CDR3 DNA reads as TGTGCCAGCAGCTTAGGGGGACTAGCGGGGGCGAACACCGGGGAGCTGTTTTTT.

The gene calls are TRBV5-6 and TRBJ2-7, with D perhaps TRBD1 (5 bases). This CDR3 has 16 amino acids. Trimming took 5 bases from V and 0 from J, leaving 18 bases between them. Germline values: CDR1 SGHDT, CDR2 YYEEEE. The CDR3, as DNA: TGTGCCAGCAGTCAACTCTGGCAGGGCAGCTCCTACGAGCAGTACTTC. Protein: CASSQLWQGSSYEQYF.

In this sample, this clone turned up a few times. This chain joins TRBV27 and TRBJ2-2, with 8 bases lining up with TRBD2. V was pared by 8 bases and J by 2 bases, with 7 bases of the junction left unmatched. The CDR3 covers 15 residues. CDR1 is MNHEY and CDR2 is SMNVEV in the germline V gene (reference sequence). The CDR3 sequence is CASRDGLANTGELFF. For the CDR3, the DNA is TGTGCCAGCCGGGATGGACTAGCAAACACCGGGGAGCTGTTTTTT.

The V and J genes are TRBV6-6 and TRBJ1-6; TRBD1 agrees at 7 bases. The CDR3 is 15 residues long. The junction had 12 bases not matched to a gene; V was cut back by 6 bases and J by 10 bases. Germline V gene data show CDR1 as MNHNY and CDR2 as SVGAGI (reference sequence). The CDR3 sequence is CASSPPGTEGSPLHF. CDR3 DNA sequence: TGTGCCAGCAGCCCACCCGGGACAGAGGGGTCACCCCTCCACTTT.

This sequence joins TRBV5-1 and TRBJ2-1; D might be TRBD1 (5 bases). Trimming shortened V by 0 bases and J by 0 bases, and 10 bases separated the two germline ends. The CDR3 length is 16 residues. In germline, CDR1 is SGHRS, CDR2 YFSETQ. The CDR3 DNA is TGCGCCAGCAGCTTGGGTGTTAGGGGCTCCTACAATGAGCAGTTCTTC. The encoded protein is CASSLGVRGSYNEQFF.

The chain uses TRBV2 and TRBJ2-2, with a weak D call TRBD2 (6 bases). The V end was cut by 7 bases, the J end by 8 bases, with 14 bases between. The CDR3 consists of 13 residues. Germline V gene lookup returns CDR1 SNHLY and CDR2 FYNNEI. CDR3 in DNA: TGTGCCAGCATAGGCGAGCGGGCGGGGGAGCTGTTTTTT. Protein sequence: CASIGERAGELFF.

CDR3 loop: CASSPLGTSPPGELFF. In nucleotides, the CDR3 is TGTGCCAGCAGCCCGCTCGGGACTAGCCCCCCCGGGGAGCTGTTTTTT. The chain employs TRBV7-9 and TRBJ2-2; 9 nucleotides agree with TRBD2. The CDR3 extends over 16 amino acids. Germline CDR1 is SEHNR and CDR2 is FQNEAQ (reference sequence). Unmatched junction bases numbered 10, after V lost 5 bases and J lost 6 bases.

This clone showed up just once. The chain employs TRBV10-3 and TRBJ1-1, with TRBD1 matching 8 bases. The germline V gene encodes CDR1 ENHRY and CDR2 SYGVKD. The CDR3 is 14 residues long. V gave up 4 bases and J gave up 5 bases; unmatched junction bases: 6. The CDR3: CAISGTGGGTEAFF. CDR3 DNA: TGTGCCATCAGTGGAACAGGGGGGGGGACTGAAGCTTTCTTT.

This sequence joins TRBV5-1 and TRBJ2-2, with TRBD1 as a possible D gene (6 bases). V was trimmed by 4 bases and J by 5 bases, leaving 15 bases between them. Germline CDR1 and CDR2: SGHRS and YFSETQ. The CDR3 is 15 amino acids. CDR3 in amino acids: CASSLAQGRTGELFF. In nucleotides, the CDR3 is TGCGCCAGCAGCCTGGCACAGGGCAGGACCGGGGAGCTGTTTTTT.

The rearrangement links TRBV29-1 to TRBJ2-1, with 9 bases identical to TRBD2. The junction had 8 bases not matched to a gene; V was cut back by 2 bases and J by 3 bases. Germline CDR1 SQVTM, CDR2 ANQGSEA. CDR3 length: 16 amino acids. CDR3 residues: CSVEKGSSGVYNEQFF. CDR3 bases: TGCAGCGTTGAAAAAGGGTCTAGCGGGGTCTACAATGAGCAGTTCTTC.

The V gene is TRBV10-3, the J gene TRBJ2-2, with 8 bases identical to TRBD2. V gave up 6 bases and J gave up 5 bases; unmatched junction bases: 11. The CDR3 contains 16 residues. Germline-derived CDR1 and CDR2 are ENHRY and SYGVKD. This CDR3 is CAISPRSGVNTGELFF. DNA for the CDR3: TGTGCCATCAGCCCCCGTAGCGGGGTAAATACCGGGGAGCTGTTTTTT.

The J gene is TRBJ1-2, the V gene TRBV28; D unclear. The germline gives CDR1 MDHEN, CDR2 SYDVKM. CDR3 length: 16 amino acids. Deletions cut 10 bases from V and 0 bases from J, with 21 bases between. CDR3 sequence: CAIRGEADPSNYGYTF. The CDR3 DNA reads TGTGCCATCCGGGGTGAGGCCGACCCTTCTAACTATGGCTACACCTTC.

This sequence joins TRBV6-6 and TRBJ2-3; 7 positions agree with TRBD2. CDR3 length: 16 residues. Losses at the gene ends were 6 bases for V and 0 bases for J; bases not matched to a gene: 9. Germline values: CDR1 MNHNY, CDR2 SVGAGI (reference sequence). CDR3 bases: TGTGCCAGCAGGACCTCTAGCGGTACTAGCACAGATACGCAGTATTTT. Its protein product is CASRTSSGTSTDTQYF.

The chain joins TRBV6-2 or TRBV6-3 to TRBJ2-3, with TRBD1 matching 7 bases. There are 16 residues in the CDR3. CDR1 and CDR2 from the germline V gene are MNHEY and SVGEGT. Trimming at V came to 1 base and at J to 1 base, leaving 5 bases not matched to a gene. The CDR3 reads CASSYYGQVRTDTQYF. As DNA, the CDR3 is TGTGCCAGCAGTTACTATGGACAGGTGCGCACAGATACGCAGTATTTT.

The CDR3 sequence is CASSQEAGGLYEQYF. The CDR3 bases are TGCGCCAGCAGCCAAGAGGCAGGGGGCCTCTACGAGCAGTACTTC. This chain uses TRBV4-1 with TRBJ2-7; 8 nucleotides align to TRBD1. Germline V CDR1 and CDR2: MGHRA, YSYEKL. The CDR3 loop spans 15 amino acids. After removal of 0 bases from V and 3 bases from J, the junction contained 4 bases not matched to a gene.

The V and J genes are TRBV7-3 and TRBJ2-7; the match to TRBD2 covers 8 bases. From germline, CDR1 is SGHTA and CDR2 FQGTGA. The CDR3 runs to 15 residues. With 2 bases clipped from V and 1 base from J, the junction kept 4 bases outside the gene matches. This chain's CDR3 is CASSLDGGESYEQYF. The CDR3 DNA reads as TGTGCCAGCAGCTTAGACGGGGGGGAATCCTACGAGCAGTACTTC.

This clone was found once. This CDR3 reads CASNSGEGEKLFF. Here the CDR3 DNA reads TGTGCCAGCAACTCCGGGGAGGGGGAAAAACTGTTTTTT. This chain uses TRBV12-3 or TRBV12-4 with TRBJ1-4; possible D gene TRBD1, 5 bases. This CDR3 has 13 amino acids. V shed 7 bases and J shed 8 bases, with 14 bases lying between them.

In its sample, this clone was seen a few times. The chain uses TRBV2 and TRBJ1-6; D gene uncertain. V was shortened by 2 bases and J by 6 bases, with 11 bases between the two germline ends. This CDR3 is 15 amino acids long. Germline CDR1 and CDR2: SNHLY and FYNNEI. CDR3 bases: TGTGCCAGCAGTGAATTAGACGTAGCTAATTCACCCCTCCACTTT. Protein product: CASSELDVANSPLHF.

In this sample, this clone turned up once. The chain recombines TRBV29-1 with TRBJ1-3; D remains unclear. The CDR3 is 11 residues long. V shed 0 bases and J shed 5 bases, with 2 bases lying between them. CDR1 and CDR2 from the germline V gene are SQVTM and ANQGSEA. The CDR3 sequence is CSVEDRNTIYF. For the CDR3, the DNA is TGCAGCGTTGAAGACAGAAACACCATATATTTT.

This clone was recorded many times. The chain uses TRBV11-2 and TRBJ2-7, with 7 bases lining up with TRBD2. Germline CDR1 is SGHAT and CDR2 is FQNNGV. The CDR3 extends over 16 amino acids. V shed 6 bases and J 2 bases; nucleotides not matched to a gene: 13. For the CDR3, the DNA is TGTGCCAGCAGAAGTCTTGGCGGGAGAACCACCTACGAGCAGTACTTC. Translation gives CASRSLGGRTTYEQYF.

This sequence joins TRBV6-2 or TRBV6-3 and TRBJ2-1; 9 bases map to TRBD2. CDR1 is MNHEY and CDR2 is SVGEGT in the germline V gene. V dropped 3 bases and J dropped 10; count of bases not matched to a gene: 13. CDR3 length: 16 amino acids. The CDR3 spells CASSYSPGLAREEQFF. The CDR3 region has the DNA TGTGCCAGCAGTTATTCGCCGGGACTAGCAAGAGAGGAGCAGTTCTTC.